This T cell receptor (beta chain) appears in the sequencing data of a study of beta chain features in type 1 diabetes. Study-wide findings and caveats: Patients with type 1 diabetes carried fewer insertions and had more deletions at their VDJ junctions.

This clone was counted a few times. Its specificity is not known. The CDR3 loop spans 14 amino acids. With V trimmed by 0 bases and J by 2 bases, 1 base remained unmatched. Germline CDR1 and CDR2: SGHRS and YFSETQ. The authors reverse transcribed all of the isolated RNA, so sequencing captured expressed TCRB transcripts. The repertoire was sequenced with immunoSEQ multiplex PCR; TCRdb's copy has only in-frame clones and lacks some. The data show some 220,000 clones, approximately 11% seen once. The rearrangement joins TRBV5-1 to TRBJ1-2; 7 bases agree with TRBD1. The TCR originated in a man aged 18 to 29 in good health. Sequenced sample: central memory CD4+ T cells from blood. CDR3 DNA: TGCGCCAGCAGCTTGGAGACAGGGAACTATGGCTACACCTTC. It is translated as CASSLETGNYGYTF.